This is a list of T cell receptor beta chains from one sample in a study of OX40 agonist ivuxolimab in advanced cancers. Measured with immunoSEQ multiplex PCR; TCRdb has only the in-frame clones, and not every one. The repertoire includes about 61,000 clones, less than 90% of them detected once, and approximately 3.2% sits in the top ten. The source material was CD4+ or CD8+ T cells sorted from blood, sampled in a trial of the OX40 agonist ivuxolimab. The source of these receptors is an adult with an advanced solid tumor such as melanoma, head and neck, liver or kidney cancer. CDR3s include the opening cysteine and the closing phenylalanine or tryptophan. Fields, in order: D gene, J gene, clone size, V gene, CDR3 protein, CDR3 DNA. A D gene is named only where the DNA matches it firmly. The size entry is marked missing in some rows and otherwise reads once, few, many or a size class.

.	TRBJ2-3	.	TRBV7-3	CASSLKGGGGWATDTQYF	TGTGCCAGCAGCTTAAAAGGCGGAGGAGGGTGGGCCACAGATACGCAGTATTTT
TRBD2	TRBJ2-2	.	TRBV30	CAWSVGTSGFTGELFF	TGTGCCTGGAGTGTAGGGACTAGCGGGTTCACCGGGGAGCTGTTTTTT
TRBD2	TRBJ2-1	.	TRBV9	CASSPTSGGANEQFF	TGTGCCAGCAGCCCAACTAGCGGGGGGGCCAATGAGCAGTTCTTC
.	TRBJ2-5	few	TRBV4-3	CASSQDKDYLATQYF	TGCGCCAGCAGCCAAGATAAAGACTACTTGGCGACCCAGTACTTC
TRBD2	TRBJ2-7	.	TRBV6-6	CASRSDSGSSYEQYF	TGTGCCAGCAGGTCGGATAGCGGGAGCTCCTACGAGCAGTACTTC
.	TRBJ1-3	.	TRBV4-2	CASSQEAGTRGNTIYF	TGTGCCAGCAGCCAAGAAGCGGGGACAAGAGGAAACACCATATATTTT
.	TRBJ2-4	.	TRBV19	CASSTSLLAKNIQYF	TGTGCCAGTAGCACCTCCTTGTTAGCCAAAAACATTCAGTACTTC
.	TRBJ2-1	.	TRBV7-6	CASSPASQGRREQFF	TGTGCCAGCAGCCCGGCGTCACAGGGACGGCGTGAGCAGTTCTTC
TRBD1	TRBJ1-1	once	TRBV9	CASSVGTGGVMNTEAFF	TGTGCCAGCAGCGTAGGCACAGGGGGCGTCATGAACACTGAAGCTTTCTTT
.	TRBJ2-7	.	TRBV11-3	CASSPSAYEQYF	TGTGCCAGCAGCCCCTCGGCCTACGAGCAGTACTTC
.	TRBJ2-1	.	TRBV5-1	CASSLGLALGNEQFF	TGCGCCAGCAGCTTGGGGCTAGCATTAGGCAATGAGCAGTTCTTC
.	TRBJ1-2	few	TRBV4-1	CASSNPTDTYGYTF	TGCGCCAGCAGCAACCCGACAGATACCTATGGCTACACCTTC
.	TRBJ1-2	few	TRBV18	CASSPPGGDYGYTF	TGTGCCAGCTCACCGCCGGGGGGCGACTATGGCTACACCTTC
TRBD1	TRBJ1-4	.	TRBV29-1	CSVGTGNEKLFF	TGCAGCGTTGGGACAGGGAATGAAAAACTGTTTTTT
TRBD2	TRBJ2-3	.	TRBV6-6	CASRSGGATDTQYF	TGTGCCAGCAGGTCGGGGGGGGCCACAGATACGCAGTATTTT
.	TRBJ1-1	once	TRBV5-5	CASSLGPMDGAFF	TGTGCCAGCAGCTTGGGACCGATGGATGGAGCTTTCTTT
.	TRBJ2-1	.	TRBV7-9	CASTREAGKLGNEQFF	TGTGCCAGCACTAGAGAGGCAGGGAAATTGGGTAATGAGCAGTTCTTC
TRBD1	TRBJ1-2	.	TRBV19	CATRPSAPGGTNYGYTF	TGTGCCACCCGTCCCTCGGCCCCAGGGGGAACTAACTATGGCTACACCTTC
.	TRBJ2-5	.	TRBV27	CASSRDDPRETQYF	TGTGCCAGCAGCCGGGACGACCCCCGAGAGACCCAGTACTTC
.	TRBJ2-5	.	TRBV7-9	CASSNQETQYF	TGTGCCAGCAGCAATCAAGAGACCCAGTACTTC
TRBD1	TRBJ2-7	.	TRBV4-3	CASSQDRDRGLYEQYF	TGCGCCAGCAGCCAAGATCGGGACAGGGGGCTGTACGAGCAGTACTTC
.	TRBJ2-5	.	TRBV2	CASREMGANWETQYF	TGTGCCAGCAGAGAGATGGGGGCTAACTGGGAGACCCAGTACTTC
TRBD2	TRBJ2-1	.	TRBV29-1	CSVEGGLAGGLSSYNEQFF	TGCAGCGTTGAGGGAGGGCTAGCGGGGGGCCTAAGCTCCTACAATGAGCAGTTCTTC
.	TRBJ1-6	.	TRBV11-3	CASSLGSLGNSPLHF	TGTGCCAGCAGCTTAGGGTCGCTGGGTAATTCACCCCTCCACTTT
.	TRBJ1-4	.	TRBV27	CASSFERNEKLFF	TGTGCCAGCAGTTTTGAAAGAAATGAAAAACTGTTTTTT
TRBD2	TRBJ2-7	.	TRBV18	CASSPAGGAAYEQYF	TGTGCCAGCTCACCGGCGGGGGGGGCGGCCTACGAGCAGTACTTC
.	TRBJ2-3	.	TRBV28	CASLSFGRGTDTQYF	TGTGCCAGCCTCAGTTTCGGACGAGGGACAGATACGCAGTATTTT
.	TRBJ1-2	.	TRBV30	CAWSAGDYGYTF	TGTGCCTGGAGTGCGGGGGATTATGGCTACACCTTC
.	TRBJ1-1	few	TRBV10-3	CAVYERGTEAFF	TGTGCCGTTTATGAGAGGGGGACTGAAGCTTTCTTT
TRBD1	TRBJ2-7	.	TRBV7-2	CASSSGQGIYEQYF	TGTGCCAGCAGCTCGGGACAGGGGATTTACGAGCAGTACTTC
.	TRBJ1-6	.	TRBV11-2	CASSLESVSPLHF	TGTGCCAGCAGCTTAGAGAGCGTATCACCCCTCCACTTT
.	TRBJ2-4	.	TRBV7-2	CASSSRVGQYNIQYF	TGTGCCAGCAGTTCACGTGTGGGACAATATAACATTCAGTACTTC
.	TRBJ2-5	once	TRBV9	CASSNNNLQETQYF	TGTGCCAGCAGCAATAACAACCTACAAGAGACCCAGTACTTC
TRBD1	TRBJ1-1	.	TRBV5-1	CASSVGQVDTEAFF	TGCGCCAGCAGCGTGGGACAGGTGGACACTGAAGCTTTCTTT
.	TRBJ1-1	.	TRBV7-9	CASRGSGTSEAFF	TGTGCCAGCAGGGGGAGTGGGACCTCTGAAGCTTTCTTT
TRBD1	TRBJ2-1	.	TRBV7-2	CASSHLTGGIDNEQFF	TGTGCCAGCAGTCACCTCACAGGGGGGATAGACAATGAGCAGTTCTTC
.	TRBJ2-7	few	TRBV6-5	CASTKRGVYEQYF	TGTGCCAGCACCAAAAGGGGGGTCTACGAGCAGTACTTC
.	TRBJ1-6	.	TRBV9	CASSARQVNSPLHF	TGTGCCAGCAGCGCCAGACAGGTTAATTCACCCCTCCACTTT
.	TRBJ2-4	.	TRBV5-6	CASSTPGEGSSQYF	TGTGCCAGCAGCACCCCAGGCGAGGGGAGCAGTCAGTACTTC
.	TRBJ1-2	.	TRBV5-6	CASSLVGREDGYTF	TGTGCCAGCAGCTTGGTAGGGAGGGAGGATGGCTACACCTTC
.	TRBJ1-2	.	TRBV11-2	CASSPMGGANYGYTF	TGTGCCAGCAGCCCCATGGGGGGAGCTAACTATGGCTACACCTTC
.	TRBJ1-2	.	TRBV7-2	CASSLGPAALNYGYTF	TGTGCCAGCAGCTTAGGGCCGGCAGCCCTAAACTATGGCTACACCTTC
.	TRBJ2-1	.	TRBV11-3	CASSLGRSSYNEQFF	TGTGCCAGCAGCTTGGGACGGAGCTCCTACAATGAGCAGTTCTTC
TRBD2	TRBJ2-1	.	TRBV28	CASSTSGWNFVGSYNEQFF	TGTGCCAGCAGTACTAGCGGTTGGAATTTCGTAGGCTCCTACAATGAGCAGTTCTTC
.	TRBJ1-2	.	TRBV6-5	CASSYSAGGANYGYTF	TGTGCCAGCAGTTACTCAGCGGGGGGAGCTAACTATGGCTACACCTTC
TRBD2	TRBJ2-3	.	TRBV15	CATSRDSSGGGDTQYF	TGTGCCACCAGCAGAGATTCCAGCGGGGGGGGAGATACGCAGTATTTT
TRBD1	TRBJ2-4	.	TRBV5-4	CASSPGTDQNIQYF	TGTGCCAGCAGCCCCGGGACAGACCAAAACATTCAGTACTTC
.	TRBJ2-2	once	TRBV6-6	CASTWTSPGELFF	TGTGCCAGCACCTGGACTTCCCCCGGGGAGCTGTTTTTT
.	TRBJ2-1	.	TRBV11-3	CASSSRGYNEQFF	TGTGCCAGCAGCTCACGGGGGTACAATGAGCAGTTCTTC
.	TRBJ2-7	.	TRBV27	CASSLGGTYGSSYEQYF	TGTGCCAGCAGTTTAGGTGGGACCTATGGAAGCTCCTACGAGCAGTACTTC
TRBD1	TRBJ2-7	.	TRBV7-8	CASSPYRQGPYEQYF	TGTGCCAGCAGCCCTTACCGACAGGGCCCCTACGAGCAGTACTTC
TRBD1	TRBJ2-6	.	TRBV29-1	CSVRNRGSGANVLTF	TGCAGCGTCCGCAACAGGGGCTCTGGGGCCAACGTCCTGACTTTC
.	TRBJ1-2	.	TRBV11-2	CASGTGRGYTF	TGTGCCAGCGGGACCGGGCGAGGCTACACCTTC
TRBD2	TRBJ2-3	.	TRBV4-3	CASSQDGREGTQYTQYF	TGCGCCAGCAGCCAAGATGGCAGGGAGGGTACACAATATACGCAGTATTTT
TRBD2	TRBJ2-7	.	TRBV30	CAGSGGSYEQYF	TGTGCCGGTAGCGGGGGATCGTACGAGCAGTACTTC
.	TRBJ2-3	.	TRBV29-1	CSVDRGTTDTQYF	TGCAGCGTAGATCGGGGCACCACAGATACGCAGTATTTT
.	TRBJ2-5	.	TRBV6-6	CASSQNQETQYF	TGTGCCAGCAGTCAGAACCAAGAGACCCAGTACTTC
.	TRBJ2-1	.	TRBV5-4	CASRRGTSNEQFF	TGTGCCAGCAGGAGAGGGACCTCCAATGAGCAGTTCTTC
.	TRBJ2-3	.	TRBV5-1	CASSYQGGYTDTQYF	TGCGCCAGCAGCTACCAGGGGGGGTACACAGATACGCAGTATTTT